This T cell receptor (beta chain) was documented in a study of blood T cell repertoires in COVID-19 (dated by TCRdb to about 2020). About the study as a whole: Recovered participants in ImmuneRACE Cohort 3 were defined by two consecutive negative NP/OP PCR tests, clearance by a healthcare professional, or resolution of symptoms. The sample metadata nearly always contained a de-identified subject ID, COVID-19 status, age in years and sex. Samples from collaborators originated in the United States, Italy and Spain and spanned both the acute and convalescent phases of COVID-19. A freely available public database, intended as a resource for researchers studying the immune response to SARS-CoV-2, is where the repertoires were released. Where HLA class I and class II types were available, the types were taken from metadata supplied by the sample provider, not from assay-based typing. The prospective study material was composed of cDNA or gDNA derived from T cells, B-cell-depleted T cells, or PBMCs. The samples were drawn from two sources: the first 160 participants of the ongoing ImmuneRACE study, and 1,000 to 1,500 subjects contributed by 6 global collaborators. The dataset comprised deeply sampled blood TCRbeta repertoires from subjects exposed to, actively infected with, or recovered from COVID-19.

Here is what the overall study found, with its caveats: The quantity of clinical and demographic metadata differed by source and by participant and was supplied without curation.

In the prospective study, participants were about 18 to 100 years old, resided in approximately 25 geographic areas of the United States, and were enrolled through a virtual design. To assign participants to cohorts, the prospective study relied on clinical history that participants themselves reported in a screening survey and a study questionnaire. Mobile phlebotomists in the prospective study collected whole blood, serum and a nasopharyngeal or oropharyngeal swab from every participant. Additional blood draws and questionnaires over a roughly two-month period could optionally be provided by prospective study participants. Prospective study blood samples were shipped either frozen or at room temperature before DNA extraction. According to the germline V gene (reference sequence), CDR1 reads PRHDT and CDR2 reads FYEKMQ. Here V drops 5 bases and J drops 7 bases, and the junction holds 11 bases not matched to any gene. The CDR3 has 15 amino acids, counting the end cysteine and phenylalanine. Only the CDR3 portion is preserved as DNA: 45 bases, with reading frame beginning at the first base.

As to this clone: The antigen it recognizes is unknown. Per-base qualities were not stored, and no clone one base away is much larger.

TCRbeta CDR3 regions were amplified from genomic DNA using the immunoSEQ Assay, a bias-controlled multiplex PCR. For the original study's pipeline: Nucleated cell counts per sample were estimated from amplification of reference gene primers within the assay. To quantify the absolute abundance of each unique TCRbeta CDR3 rearrangement, sequence reads were collapsed and filtered. For each sample, productive Simpson clonality was calculated as the square root of Simpson's diversity index over productive rearrangements. Entries here come from immuneACCESS through TCRdb and include only in-frame sequences with V and J called. Some clones fail to appear in such tables; in the studies checked, an unresolved V gene covers under half of the shortfall, and the cause of the remainder is unknown. V and J calls and clone size come straight from that table; D and trimming were deduced from the DNA. The sample table holds approximately 200,000 clones, of which 87% were seen once. 7% to 8.5% of the sample rests with the top ten.

This TCR was recovered from a man between 25 and 39 years old in a cohort exposed to, infected with or recovered from COVID-19 (not recorded which). The specimen was PBMCs or T cells enriched from blood (not recorded which). The rearranged segments are TRBV13 and TRBJ2-1; 7 bases in between match TRBD2. The DNA sequence reads TGTGCCAGCAGCCCGGGTTACGGGGGGAGGAATGAGCAGTTCTTC. Its protein reads: CASSPGYGGRNEQFF.